A selection of T cell receptor beta chains follows, all from one sample in a study of cytomegalovirus exposure and HLA in healthy donors. Sequenced by immunoSEQ multiplex PCR; TCRdb stores in-frame clones only, minus some. The table lists over 200,000 clones, approximately 78% of them singletons. Sequences were obtained from PBMCs. The receptors were sampled from a male donor in good health and CMV-seronegative. Both conserved end residues are part of each CDR3. D genes are given only for firm matches. Clone size is shown for a subset of rows, as once, few, many or a class of expanded clone.

CDR3aa	CDR3nt	abundance	d_gene	v_gene	j_gene
CASSLSAGADSEQYF	TGTGCCAGCAGCCTATCCGCAGGGGCGGACTCCGAGCAGTACTTC	NA	NA	TRBV7-7	TRBJ2-7
CATSSGDNNEQFF	TGTGCCACCTCTAGCGGGGACAACAATGAGCAGTTCTTC	NA	TRBD2	TRBV15	TRBJ2-1
CASGPASGGFGELFF	TGTGCCAGCGGGCCGGCTAGCGGGGGGTTCGGGGAGCTGTTTTTT	NA	TRBD2	TRBV5-4	TRBJ2-2
CASSPLTGWTEAFF	TGTGCCAGCTCACCATTGACAGGGTGGACTGAAGCTTTCTTT	NA	TRBD1	TRBV18	TRBJ1-1
CASSRGQGARNYGYTF	TGTGCCAGCAGCCGGGGGCAGGGGGCGAGGAACTATGGCTACACCTTC	NA	TRBD1	TRBV5-4	TRBJ1-2
CASSPSGLNEKLFF	TGTGCCAGTAGCCCTTCGGGACTCAATGAAAAACTGTTTTTT	few	NA	TRBV19	TRBJ1-4
CASSLRTGGGEPQHF	TGTGCCAGCAGCTTACGGACAGGGGGAGGGGAACCCCAGCATTTT	NA	TRBD1	TRBV9	TRBJ1-5
CASSDLGTLNNSPLHF	TGTGCCAGCAGTGACCTGGGGACATTAAATAATTCACCCCTCCACTTT	once	NA	TRBV2	TRBJ1-6
CASSMGQTSYNEQFF	TGTGCCAGTAGTATGGGACAGACCTCCTACAATGAGCAGTTCTTC	NA	TRBD1	TRBV19	TRBJ2-1
CASSEARDITSGQYF	TGTGCCAGCAGTGAAGCGCGAGACATAACCTCAGGGCAGTACTTC	few	NA	TRBV6-1	TRBJ2-7
CASSSVGGGEQFF	TGTGCCAGTAGTTCCGTAGGCGGGGGTGAGCAGTTCTTC	NA	TRBD2	TRBV19	TRBJ2-1
CASTVPGLAGGGYEQYF	TGTGCCAGCACCGTCCCGGGACTAGCGGGAGGGGGATACGAGCAGTACTTC	NA	TRBD2	TRBV28	TRBJ2-7
CASTIDNSGGKYNEQFF	TGCGCCAGCACCATAGACAATAGCGGGGGAAAGTACAATGAGCAGTTCTTC	NA	TRBD2	TRBV5-1	TRBJ2-1
CASSQGAPTDTQYF	TGTGCCAGTAGTCAGGGGGCCCCCACAGATACGCAGTATTTT	NA	TRBD1	TRBV19	TRBJ2-3
CASSRGGGLGGTEAFF	TGTGCCAGCAGCCGAGGGGGTGGTCTCGGGGGGACTGAAGCTTTCTTT	NA	NA	TRBV2	TRBJ1-1
CASSLAYHEAGASYNEQFF	TGTGCCAGCAGCTTAGCATACCACGAGGCGGGCGCCTCCTACAATGAGCAGTTCTTC	few	NA	TRBV7-2	TRBJ2-1
CASSYDRGEQYF	TGTGCCAGCAGTTACGACAGGGGTGAGCAGTACTTC	few	TRBD1	TRBV6-5	TRBJ2-7
CASSRGFGSGDTQYF	TGTGCCAGCAGTAGAGGGTTCGGGAGCGGAGATACGCAGTATTTT	NA	NA	TRBV6-5	TRBJ2-3
CSVEGGGTSESTDTQYF	TGCAGCGTTGAAGGGGGCGGGACTAGCGAGAGCACAGATACGCAGTATTTT	NA	TRBD2	TRBV29-1	TRBJ2-3
CASSPSGTSGSSYEQYF	TGTGCCAGCAGCCCTTCCGGGACTAGCGGGAGTTCCTACGAGCAGTACTTC	once	TRBD2	TRBV7-8	TRBJ2-7
CASSYAISNEQFF	TGTGCCAGCAGTTACGCTATAAGCAATGAGCAGTTCTTC	NA	NA	TRBV6-5	TRBJ2-1
CASSLGTDQTGELFF	TGTGCCAGCAGCTTAGGGACAGATCAGACCGGGGAGCTGTTTTTT	NA	TRBD1	TRBV5-4	TRBJ2-2
CASSSEGGLQAPQHF	TGTGCCAGCAGCTCCGAAGGTGGGCTCCAGGCGCCCCAGCATTTT	NA	NA	TRBV7-9	TRBJ1-5
CASSQGGGANTGELFF	TGTGCCAGTAGCCAAGGGGGCGGCGCGAACACCGGGGAGCTGTTTTTT	NA	TRBD1	TRBV19	TRBJ2-2
CASSQYRTGALLGTEAFF	TGCGCCAGCAGTCAATATAGGACAGGGGCATTATTGGGCACTGAAGCTTTCTTT	once	TRBD1	TRBV23-1	TRBJ1-1
CSAMGGLPQHF	TGCAGTGCTATGGGAGGATTGCCCCAGCATTTT	NA	NA	TRBV20-1	TRBJ1-5
CASSSNWRTGELFF	TGTGCCAGCAGTTCGAATTGGAGAACCGGGGAGCTGTTTTTT	NA	NA	TRBV7-8	TRBJ2-2
CASSWSAGGVNEQFF	TGTGCCAGCAGTTGGTCAGCGGGAGGGGTCAATGAGCAGTTCTTC	NA	TRBD2	TRBV27	TRBJ2-1
CASSLVSGQSPYF	TGCGCCAGCAGCTTGGTCTCAGGTCAGAGCCCGTACTTC	NA	NA	TRBV5-1	TRBJ2-5
CASSFYFGTSGGNYEQYF	TGTGCCAGCAGCTTCTACTTCGGGACTAGCGGAGGGAACTACGAGCAGTACTTC	NA	TRBD2	TRBV5-4	TRBJ2-7
CASSYTHRVGVEKLFF	TGTGCCAGCAGTTACACCCACAGGGTTGGTGTGGAAAAACTGTTTTTT	NA	NA	TRBV6-6	TRBJ1-4
CASSYDYQPQHF	TGTGCCAGCAGTTACGACTATCAGCCCCAGCATTTT	few	NA	TRBV6-5	TRBJ1-5
CASSYSGLTTDTQYF	TGTGCCAGCAGCTACTCGGGACTCACCACAGATACGCAGTATTTT	NA	NA	TRBV7-3	TRBJ2-3
CAISDEGDYGYTF	TGTGCCATCAGTGACGAGGGGGACTATGGCTACACCTTC	NA	NA	TRBV10-3	TRBJ1-2
CASSQDRGTREKLFF	TGTGCCAGCAGCCAAGATCGGGGGACGCGGGAAAAACTGTTTTTT	NA	NA	TRBV4-2	TRBJ1-4
CASSYSGTRYNEQFF	TGTGCCAGCAGCTACTCCGGGACTAGATACAATGAGCAGTTCTTC	NA	TRBD2	TRBV7-3	TRBJ2-1
CASREGLDSGANVLTF	TGTGCCAGTAGAGAGGGCCTTGACTCTGGGGCCAACGTCCTGACTTTC	NA	NA	TRBV19	TRBJ2-6
CSSSYVQGAPTEAFF	TGTTCCAGCAGTTATGTACAGGGGGCGCCCACTGAAGCTTTCTTT	NA	TRBD1	TRBV7-9	TRBJ1-1
CASSPGHQNTEAFF	TGTGCCAGCTCACCGGGACACCAGAACACTGAAGCTTTCTTT	NA	NA	TRBV18	TRBJ1-1
CASSLSPRNEQFF	TGTGCCAGCAGCTTAAGTCCTCGCAATGAGCAGTTCTTC	NA	NA	TRBV7-3	TRBJ2-1
CASSAGQGPNQPQHF	TGTGCCAGCAGTGCGGGACAGGGACCGAATCAGCCCCAGCATTTT	many	TRBD1	TRBV27	TRBJ1-5
CASSLSQGPTYEQYF	TGTGCCAGCAGTCTATCCCAGGGCCCCACCTACGAGCAGTACTTC	NA	NA	TRBV28	TRBJ2-7
CASSFGTYSLETQYF	TGTGCCAGCAGCTTCGGGACATATTCCTTAGAGACCCAGTACTTC	NA	NA	TRBV7-9	TRBJ2-5
CASQTVNTEAFF	TGTGCCAGCCAGACAGTGAACACTGAAGCTTTCTTT	NA	NA	TRBV5-5	TRBJ1-1
CASSGQGFTEAFF	TGTGCCAGCAGCGGACAGGGTTTCACTGAAGCTTTCTTT	NA	TRBD1	TRBV2	TRBJ1-1
CASSLEWALAGESDTQYF	TGTGCCAGCAGCTTAGAGTGGGCACTAGCGGGAGAGTCAGATACGCAGTATTTT	NA	TRBD2	TRBV7-8	TRBJ2-3
CASSIVSGRETQYF	TGTGCCAGTAGTATTGTCTCAGGGAGGGAGACCCAGTACTTC	NA	NA	TRBV19	TRBJ2-5
CASSGDRTGELFF	TGTGCCAGCAGCGGTGACAGGACCGGGGAGCTGTTTTTT	NA	NA	TRBV2	TRBJ2-2
CAWTGGPRTEAFF	TGTGCCTGGACAGGGGGGCCGAGGACTGAAGCTTTCTTT	NA	TRBD1	TRBV30	TRBJ1-1
CASSARRGAGDTIYF	TGCGCCAGCAGTGCCAGACGAGGTGCGGGTGACACCATATATTTT	NA	NA	TRBV10-2	TRBJ1-3
CASSASGELFF	TGTGCCAGCAGTGCGAGCGGGGAGCTGTTTTTT	NA	NA	TRBV25-1	TRBJ2-2
CASSLNSPQETQYF	TGCGCCAGCAGCTTGAACAGTCCACAAGAGACCCAGTACTTC	NA	NA	TRBV5-1	TRBJ2-5
CASSDHAGQGIAFF	TGTGCCAGCAGTGACCACGCGGGACAGGGGATTGCTTTCTTT	NA	TRBD1	TRBV25-1	TRBJ1-1
CASSTSPAGGSEQYF	TGTGCCAGTAGTACAAGCCCGGCAGGGGGTAGCGAGCAGTACTTC	NA	TRBD1	TRBV19	TRBJ2-7
CASSIRTGGRTEAFF	TGTGCCAGTAGTATTCGAACAGGGGGACGGACTGAAGCTTTCTTT	NA	TRBD1	TRBV19	TRBJ1-1